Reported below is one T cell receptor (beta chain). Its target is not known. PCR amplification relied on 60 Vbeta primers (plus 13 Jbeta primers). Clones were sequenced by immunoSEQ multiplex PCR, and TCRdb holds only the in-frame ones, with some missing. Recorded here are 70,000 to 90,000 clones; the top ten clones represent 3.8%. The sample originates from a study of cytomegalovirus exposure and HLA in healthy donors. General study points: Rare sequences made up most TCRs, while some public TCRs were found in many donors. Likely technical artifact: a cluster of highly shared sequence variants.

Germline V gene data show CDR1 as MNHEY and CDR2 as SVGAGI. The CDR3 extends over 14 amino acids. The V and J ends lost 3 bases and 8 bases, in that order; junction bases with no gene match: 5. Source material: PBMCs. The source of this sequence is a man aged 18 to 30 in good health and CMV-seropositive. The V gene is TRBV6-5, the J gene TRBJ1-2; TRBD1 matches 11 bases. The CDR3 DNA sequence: TGTGCCAGCAGTTATACGGGACAGGGGGGCGGCTACACCTTC. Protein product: CASSYTGQGGGYTF.